Below are 11 T cell receptor beta chains sequenced from a single sample in a study of OX40 agonist ivuxolimab in advanced cancers. Libraries were prepared by immunoSEQ multiplex PCR; TCRdb keeps only in-frame clonotypes and omits some of them. The sample comprises more than 50,000 clones, 70% to 90% of which are singletons, and 0.55% to 0.6% rests with the top ten. The input for sequencing was CD4+ or CD8+ T cells sorted from blood, taken in a trial of the OX40 agonist ivuxolimab. All receptors come from an adult with an advanced solid tumor such as melanoma, head and neck, liver or kidney cancer.

This chain connects TRBV29-1 to TRBJ1-3; no clear D. Per germline, CDR1 SQVTM and CDR2 ANQGSEA. Trimming removed 3 bases from V and 2 bases from J, with 8 bases in between. The CDR3 extends over 13 amino acids. CDR3 nucleotide sequence: TGCAGCGTTGATTTAGGGACTGGAAACACCATATATTTT. This gives the protein CSVDLGTGNTIYF. Supplemented by reference TRBV29-1 and TRBJ1-3, the full variable domain reads SAVISQKPSRDICQRGTSLTIQCQVDSQVTMMFWYRQQPGQSLTLIATANQGSEATYESGFVIDKFPISRPNLTFSTLTVSNMSPEDSSIYLCSVDLGTGNTIYFGEGSWLTVV.

The chain has TRBV6-5 and TRBJ1-5, with D possibly TRBD1 on 6 matching bases. The length of the CDR3 is 15 residues. V was shortened by 5 bases and J by 4 bases, with 15 bases between the two germline ends. Germline V gene sequence: CDR1 MNHEY, CDR2 SVGAGI. For the CDR3, the DNA is TGTGCCAGCAGTCCCTCAAACAGGGTTAATCAGCCCCAGCATTTT. Encoded protein: CASSPSNRVNQPQHF.

This clone was counted a few times. The chain has TRBV2 and TRBJ1-1; D uncertain. V gave up 4 bases and J gave up 8 bases, with 8 bases separating them. CDR1 and CDR2 from the germline V gene are SNHLY and FYNNEI. The CDR3 totals 11 residues. The CDR3 loop reads CASSGEEEAFF. The CDR3 DNA is TGTGCCAGCAGTGGTGAAGAGGAAGCTTTCTTT.

The J gene is TRBJ2-5, the V gene TRBV9; D is perhaps TRBD2 (5 bases). There are 15 residues in the CDR3. Trimming stripped 0 bases from V and 2 bases from J, with 11 bases between. Germline-derived CDR1 and CDR2 are SGDLS and YYNGEE. CDR3 bases: TGTGCCAGCAGCGTAGCACCCAGCGGACAAGAGACCCAGTACTTC. Translation gives CASSVAPSGQETQYF.

The chain joins TRBV5-1 to TRBJ2-2, with TRBD2 as a possible D gene (5 bases). This CDR3 contains 15 residues. CDR1 is SGHRS and CDR2 is YFSETQ in the germline V gene. V was cut by 0 bases and J by 7 bases, with 13 bases left in between. CDR3 in amino acids: CASSLVEGAYGELFF. CDR3 nucleotides: TGCGCCAGCAGCTTGGTAGAGGGAGCATACGGGGAGCTGTTTTTT.

The chain has TRBV7-2 and TRBJ1-5; D gene ambiguous. The CDR3 is 13 amino acids. The V and J ends lost 6 bases and 5 bases respectively, with 11 bases between them. Per germline, CDR1 SGHTA and CDR2 FQGNSA. The DNA of the CDR3 is TGTGCCAGCAGTAGGGTTGTCGATCAGCCCCAGCATTTT. It yields the protein CASSRVVDQPQHF.

This chain connects TRBV5-6 to TRBJ1-5; TRBD1 might be the D (6 bases). With 4 bases removed from V and 6 bases from J, the gap between germline ends came to 14 bases. CDR1 and CDR2 from the germline V gene are SGHDT and YYEEEE. This CDR3 comprises 14 residues. In DNA, the CDR3 is TGTGCCAGCAGCGACGCAGGGGAGGTTCAGCCCCAGCATTTT. Its protein product is CASSDAGEVQPQHF.

The chain recombines TRBV30 with TRBJ2-3; weak D call: TRBD2 (6 bases). Germline V gene sequence: CDR1 GTSNPN, CDR2 SVGIG (reference sequence). V shed 4 bases and J shed 1 base, with 12 bases lying between them. The CDR3 has 14 amino acids. The CDR3 DNA reads TGTGCCTGGAAAAGCGGGCTGGGCACAGATACGCAGTATTTT. This gives the protein CAWKSGLGTDTQYF. The full variable domain, completed using reference TRBV30 and TRBJ2-3, is SQTIHQWPATLVQPVGSPLSLECTVEGTSNPNLYWYRQAAGRGLQLLFYSVGIGQISSEVPQNLSASRPQDRQFILSSKKLLLSDSGFYLCAWKSGLGTDTQYFGPGTRLTVL.

CDR3 loop: CASSLLTSGRANEQFF. CDR3 nucleotides: TGTGCCAGCAGTTTATTGACTAGCGGGAGGGCAAATGAGCAGTTCTTC. The rearrangement uses TRBV27 and TRBJ2-1; 14 bases fit TRBD2. V shed 1 base, J shed 7 bases, and the junction held 3 bases outside the gene matches. The CDR3 has 16 amino acids. Germline CDR1 MNHEY, CDR2 SMNVEV (reference sequence).

The chain links TRBV5-1 to TRBJ2-7; 10 nucleotides match TRBD1. This CDR3 comprises 13 residues. Germline trimming cut 5 bases from V and 7 bases from J; bases unmatched to any gene: 6. Germline loops: CDR1 SGHRS, CDR2 YFSETQ. The CDR3 DNA follows: TGCGCCAGCAGTACCGGGACAGGGGTGGAGCAGTACTTC. This gives the protein CASSTGTGVEQYF. The full variable domain, its missing parts supplied by reference TRBV5-1 and TRBJ2-7, is KAGVTQTPRYLIKTRGQQVTLSCSPISGHRSVSWYQQTPGQGLQFLFEYFSETQRNKGNFPGRFSGRQFSNSRSEMNVSTLELGDSALYLCASSTGTGVEQYFGPGTRLTVT.

The gene calls are TRBV2 and TRBJ1-3; D not resolved. Trimming pared 8 bases from V and 4 bases from J, leaving 18 bases between. The CDR3 sequence is 15 residues long. Germline V gene data show CDR1 as SNHLY and CDR2 as FYNNEI. This CDR3 reads CASRNMGSVGNTIYF. The CDR3 DNA is TGTGCCAGCCGGAACATGGGTAGTGTAGGAAACACCATATATTTT.